These 14 T cell receptor beta chains were sequenced from one sample in a study of T cells after yellow fever vaccination. TCRdb re-analysed the 5' RACE reads in MiXCR, keeping a single row per CDR3 protein. Of approximately 260,000 distinct CDR3 sequences in the sample, 5.2% are singletons; the top ten hold less than 3.5%. Sequencing was performed on CD4+ T cells sorted from PBMCs, taken on the day of the yellow fever booster vaccination. These receptors came from a man between 18 and 35 years old who received the YFV17D yellow fever vaccine.

This clonotype showed up many times. The chain combines TRBV28 with TRBJ2-3; the D gene is possibly TRBD1 (7 bases). The CDR3 has 13 residues. Trimming pared 4 bases from V and 3 bases from J, leaving 8 bases between. Germline V CDR1 and CDR2: MDHEN, SYDVKM. In nucleotides, the CDR3 is TGTGCCAGCAGTTCAGGGGGGACAGATACGCAGTATTTT. Encoded protein: CASSSGGTDTQYF.

In this sample, this clonotype turned up many times. V is TRBV4-1 and J is TRBJ1-4; a possible D gene is TRBD1 (5 bases). The CDR3 is made up of 15 amino acids. V lost 0 bases and J 4 bases, leaving 9 bases between the germline ends. Germline values: CDR1 MGHRA, CDR2 YSYEKL. CDR3 sequence reads: CASSQDGTDNEKLFF. Written as DNA, the CDR3 is TGCGCCAGCAGCCAAGACGGGACGGATAATGAAAAACTGTTTTTT.

This clonotype was seen a handful of times. This chain connects TRBV5-6 to TRBJ2-7; no definite D call. V dropped 3 bases and J dropped 7 bases, with 8 bases sitting between them. The CDR3 runs to 11 residues. The germline V gene encodes CDR1 SGHDT and CDR2 YYEEEE. The CDR3 DNA is TGTGCCAGCAGCTCGTATGTTGAGCAGTACTTC. This gives the protein CASSSYVEQYF. Together with reference TRBV5-6 and TRBJ2-7, the CDR3 gives the full variable domain: DAGVTQSPTHLIKTRGQQVTLRCSPKSGHDTVSWYQQALGQGPQFIFQYYEEEERQRGNFPDRFSGHQFPNYSSELNVNALLLGDSALYLCASSSYVEQYFGPGTRLTVT.

In nucleotides, the CDR3 is TGTGCCAGCAGCCGAGGGACAGGGCAGTTCTTC. Translating gives CASSRGTGQFF. This chain links TRBV6-5 with TRBJ2-1; 8 bases map to TRBD1. The V gene's germline CDR1 is MNHEY and CDR2 SVGAGI. V lost 6 bases, J lost 12 bases, and 4 bases stayed unmatched. This CDR3 region has 11 residues.

This clonotype was seen a few times. The V gene is TRBV7-2, the J gene TRBJ1-5, with TRBD1 matching 7 bases. Losses at the gene ends were 4 bases for V and 4 bases for J; bases not matched to a gene: 4. CDR1 is SGHTA, CDR2 FQGNSA, per germline. This CDR3 has 14 amino acids. The CDR3 DNA reads as TGTGCCAGCAGCTCGGGACAGCCGAATCAGCCCCAGCATTTT. It translates to CASSSGQPNQPQHF.

Ten or more counts support this clonotype. One end of the junction does not line up with germline, which may come from a read error. The V and J genes are TRBV7-9 and TRBJ1-2; no definite D call. The CDR3 loop spans 11 amino acids. Germline CDR1 reads SEHNR; CDR2 reads FQNEAQ (reference sequence). CDR3 sequence: CASSLRWSITF. In nucleotides, the CDR3 is TGTGCCAGCAGCTTACGGTGGAGTATCACATTC. Full variable domain (missing parts from reference TRBV7-9 and TRBJ1-2): DTGVSQNPRHKITKRGQNVTFRCDPISEHNRLYWYRQTLGQGPEFLTYFQNEAQLEKSRLLSDRFSAERPKGSFSTLEIQRTEQGDSAMYLCASSLRWSITFGSGTRLTVV.

There are many counts of this clonotype. The chain employs TRBV14 and TRBJ1-3, with 8 positions matching TRBD1. V shed 4 bases, J shed 4 bases, and the junction held 9 bases outside the gene matches. CDR1 and CDR2 from the germline V gene are SGHDN and FVKESK. The CDR3 contains 16 residues. The CDR3 region is CASSRRDRSFGNTIYF. DNA of the CDR3: TGTGCCAGCAGCCGGCGGGACAGGAGTTTCGGAAACACCATATATTTT.

This clonotype was seen repeatedly, ten times or more. The gene calls are TRBV5-1 and TRBJ2-1, with 9 bases aligning to TRBD2. Germline assignment: CDR1 SGHRS and CDR2 YFSETQ. V dropped 0 bases and J dropped 4; count of bases not matched to a gene: 2. The CDR3 has 15 residues. CDR3 in DNA: TGCGCCAGCAGCTTGGGGCGGGGGGGATACAATGAGCAGTTCTTC. This gives the protein CASSLGRGGYNEQFF.

The chain has TRBV20-1 and TRBJ1-3; 8 bases are shared with TRBD1. Germline CDR1 is DFQATT and CDR2 is SNEGSKA (reference sequence). The CDR3 totals 19 residues. Losses at the gene ends were 0 bases for V and 7 bases for J; bases not matched to a gene: 20. The CDR3 spells CSARDREPTSGQGWNTIYF. The CDR3 DNA reads as TGCAGTGCTAGAGATCGGGAACCCACCTCCGGACAGGGTTGGAACACCATATATTTT.

This clonotype was picked up many times. V usage is TRBV5-1 and J usage is TRBJ2-7; TRBD1 agrees at 9 bases. Germline V CDR1 and CDR2: SGHRS, YFSETQ. The junction had 3 bases not matched to a gene; V was cut back by 2 bases and J by 3 bases. The CDR3 length is 14 residues. DNA for the CDR3: TGCGCCAGCAGCTTCTTGGACAGGGGCTACGAGCAGTACTTC. Translating it yields CASSFLDRGYEQYF.

The table lists this clonotype with many counts. The J gene is TRBJ2-3, the V gene TRBV4-3; the D is unclear. The CDR3 sequence is 15 residues long. V lost 0 bases to trimming and J lost 10 bases, with 17 bases between them. CDR1 is LGHNA, CDR2 YSLEER, per germline. This chain's CDR3 is CASSQDWADLRPQYF. CDR3 DNA: TGCGCCAGCAGCCAAGATTGGGCTGACCTAAGGCCGCAGTATTTT.

This clonotype has at least ten counts. The V call is TRBV5-1, the J call TRBJ2-2, with 8 bases aligning to TRBD1. CDR1 and CDR2 from the germline V gene are SGHRS and YFSETQ. The CDR3 is made up of 16 amino acids. Unmatched junction bases numbered 7, after V lost 3 bases and J lost 3 bases. The CDR3 coding sequence is TGCGCCAGCAGCTCTGGGGGGACAGGACACACCGGGGAGCTGTTTTTT. Translated, it gives CASSSGGTGHTGELFF.

The genes are TRBV20-1 and TRBJ2-4; D uncertain. The germline V gene has CDR1 DFQATT and CDR2 SNEGSKA (reference sequence). The CDR3 is 15 residues long. With 1 base removed from V and 1 base from J, the gap between germline ends came to 11 bases. The CDR3 protein is CSARVVQFAKNIQYF. The DNA for the CDR3 is TGCAGTGCTAGAGTGGTCCAGTTCGCCAAAAACATTCAGTACTTC.

This clonotype was seen many times. The rearrangement joins TRBV20-1 to TRBJ2-5; D is ambiguous. The CDR3 is 13 residues long. Deletions cut 2 bases from V and 5 bases from J, with 12 bases between. CDR1 and CDR2 (germline): DFQATT, SNEGSKA (reference sequence). The CDR3 here is CSARQVSDETQYF. Written as DNA, the CDR3 is TGCAGTGCTAGACAGGTTTCTGACGAGACCCAGTACTTC.